This is a list of T cell receptor beta chains from one sample in a study of PD-L1 blockade in urothelial cancer. Profiling relied on immunoSEQ multiplex PCR, and the TCRdb table lists in-frame clones only, not all of them. The sample yields over 100,000 clones, approximately 90% seen once. The sequencing here drew on PBMCs, taken around atezolizumab (anti-PD-L1) treatment. The receptors originated from a man aged 55 to 70 with urothelial cancer. Each CDR3 is given with its conserved first and last residue. The order of the fields is J gene, clone size, V gene, D gene, CDR3 protein, CDR3 DNA. D genes are given only for firm matches. Clone size is shown for a subset of rows, as once, few, many or a class of expanded clone.

j_gene: TRBJ2-7
abundance: -
v_gene: TRBV7-9
d_gene: -
CDR3aa: CASSLVAAGYEQYF
CDR3nt: TGTGCCAGCAGCTTAGTAGCGGCCGGCTACGAGCAGTACTTC

j_gene: TRBJ1-1
abundance: -
v_gene: TRBV5-1
d_gene: -
CDR3aa: CASSLGRDSEAFF
CDR3nt: TGCGCCAGCAGCTTGGGTAGGGACTCTGAAGCTTTCTTT

j_gene: TRBJ2-7
abundance: -
v_gene: TRBV6-5
d_gene: -
CDR3aa: CASSYSFKGAGEQYF
CDR3nt: TGTGCCAGCAGTTACTCGTTTAAGGGGGCGGGAGAGCAGTACTTC

j_gene: TRBJ2-1
abundance: -
v_gene: TRBV4-3
d_gene: -
CDR3aa: CASSQVRRNEQFF
CDR3nt: TGCGCCAGCAGCCAAGTGCGCCGCAATGAGCAGTTCTTC

j_gene: TRBJ1-1
abundance: -
v_gene: TRBV6-1
d_gene: TRBD1
CDR3aa: CASTMTGVNTEAFF
CDR3nt: TGTGCCAGCACCATGACAGGGGTGAACACTGAAGCTTTCTTT

j_gene: TRBJ2-7
abundance: -
v_gene: TRBV11-2
d_gene: TRBD1
CDR3aa: CASSLVSGQVHEQYF
CDR3nt: TGTGCCAGCAGCTTAGTATCGGGACAGGTCCACGAGCAGTACTTC

j_gene: TRBJ2-3
abundance: -
v_gene: TRBV7-9
d_gene: TRBD1
CDR3aa: CASSPTGDSTDTQYF
CDR3nt: TGTGCCAGCAGCCCGACAGGGGATAGCACAGATACGCAGTATTTT

j_gene: TRBJ1-5
abundance: -
v_gene: TRBV6-5
d_gene: -
CDR3aa: CASSSPFQPQHF
CDR3nt: TGTGCCAGCAGTTCCCCATTTCAGCCCCAGCATTTT

j_gene: TRBJ2-6
abundance: -
v_gene: TRBV9
d_gene: -
CDR3aa: CASSVRTGVAGANVLTF
CDR3nt: TGTGCCAGCAGCGTTAGGACGGGGGTCGCTGGGGCCAACGTCCTGACTTTC

j_gene: TRBJ2-7
abundance: once
v_gene: TRBV7-2
d_gene: TRBD1
CDR3aa: CASSSPDRGPYEQYF
CDR3nt: TGTGCCAGCAGCTCCCCGGACAGGGGTCCCTACGAGCAGTACTTC